Listed below are T cell receptor beta chains from one sample, sequenced in a study of T cells in Graves' hyperthyroidism and ophthalmopathy. Each CDR3 protein is one row after TCRdb ran MiXCR on the multiplex PCR reads. The sample has under 400,000 distinct CDR3 sequences; 16% are singletons. The sample consisted of blood. The receptors were sampled from a man younger than 40 with Graves' hyperthyroidism. Both conserved end residues are part of each CDR3. A D gene is named only where the DNA matches it firmly. Clone size appears in some rows only: once, few, many, or a class for an expanded clone.

CDR3: CASSLVLVQQNTGELFF; DNA: TGTGCCAGCAGCTTAGTCCTCGTACAGCAAAACACCGGGGAGCTGTTTTTT; length: 17; J: TRBJ2-2; V: TRBV5-6; size: NA; D: NA
CDR3: CSARDQGEAFF; DNA: TGCAGTGCTAGAGATCAAGGTGAAGCTTTCTTT; length: 11; J: TRBJ1-1; V: TRBV20-1; size: many; D: NA
CDR3: CASRRGATGELLF; DNA: TGTGCCAGCCGGCGGGGGGCTACCGGGGAGCTGCTTTTT; length: 13; J: TRBJ2-2; V: TRBV3-1; size: NA; D: TRBD2
CDR3: CASSQDSRAWSGETQYF; DNA: TGCGCCAGCAGCCAAGATTCGCGGGCATGGTCCGGAGAGACCCAGTACTTC; length: 17; J: TRBJ2-5; V: TRBV4-1; size: NA; D: NA
CDR3: CSVVGTSGQETQYF; DNA: TGCAGCGTTGTGGGGACTAGCGGCCAAGAGACCCAGTACTTC; length: 14; J: TRBJ2-5; V: TRBV29-1; size: many; D: TRBD2
CDR3: CASDEGRVNNEQFF; DNA: TGCGCCAGCGATGAGGGCCGGGTTAACAATGAGCAGTTCTTC; length: 14; J: TRBJ2-1; V: TRBV5-1; size: many; D: NA
CDR3: CASSVRGTGRISAQYF; DNA: TGTGCCAGCAGCGTAAGAGGGACAGGGCGCATCTCGGCGCAGTATTTT; length: 16; J: TRBJ2-3; V: TRBV9; size: NA; D: TRBD1
CDR3: CASSPYHLLVEAQYF; DNA: TGTGCCAGCAGCCCATACCACCTCCTCGTGGAGGCTCAGTACTTC; length: 15; J: TRBJ2-5; V: TRBV7-3; size: NA; D: NA
CDR3: CATSRGSSYEQYF; DNA: TGTGCCACCTCCAGGGGGAGCTCCTACGAGCAGTACTTC; length: 13; J: TRBJ2-7; V: TRBV28; size: many; D: TRBD1
CDR3: CASSKGQGASEQYF; DNA: TGTGCCAGCAGTAAAGGACAGGGGGCGAGCGAGCAGTACTTC; length: 14; J: TRBJ2-7; V: TRBV27; size: few; D: TRBD1
CDR3: CASSFKREFEQFF; DNA: TGTGCCAGCAGCTTTAAGCGGGAGTTTGAGCAGTTCTTC; length: 13; J: TRBJ2-1; V: TRBV7-8; size: many; D: TRBD2
CDR3: CSARRNRAFQETQYF; DNA: TGCAGTGCTAGACGGAACAGGGCCTTCCAAGAGACCCAGTACTTC; length: 15; J: TRBJ2-5; V: TRBV20-1; size: NA; D: NA
CDR3: CASSLGAGGPYEQFF; DNA: TGTGCCAGCAGCTTAGGGGCGGGAGGGCCTTATGAGCAGTTCTTC; length: 15; J: TRBJ2-1; V: TRBV7-8; size: few; D: TRBD2
CDR3: CASSQASPGDYNEQFF; DNA: TGTGCCAGCAGCCAAGCTAGCCCGGGGGACTACAATGAGCAGTTCTTC; length: 16; J: TRBJ2-1; V: TRBV14; size: few; D: NA
CDR3: CASSLKRSTSPFYEQYF; DNA: TGTGCCAGCAGCTTAAAAAGGAGCACTTCACCTTTCTACGAGCAGTACTTC; length: 17; J: TRBJ2-7; V: TRBV7-3; size: few; D: NA
CDR3: CASSGGGEANEKLFF; DNA: TGTGCCAGCAGCGGGGGAGGGGAGGCTAATGAAAAACTGTTTTTT; length: 15; J: TRBJ1-4; V: TRBV9; size: few; D: NA
CDR3: CASSLRVWNSPLHF; DNA: TGTGCCAGCAGTTTAAGGGTGTGGAATTCACCCCTCCACTTT; length: 14; J: TRBJ1-6; V: TRBV12-3/TRBV12-4; size: NA; D: NA
CDR3: CAIMGNTGELFF; DNA: TGTGCCATCATGGGAAACACCGGGGAGCTGTTTTTT; length: 12; J: TRBJ2-2; V: TRBV10-3; size: few; D: NA
CDR3: CASSAGTGGGYGYTF; DNA: TGTGCCAGCAGTGCCGGGACAGGGGGCGGCTATGGCTACACCTTC; length: 15; J: TRBJ1-2; V: TRBV27; size: NA; D: TRBD1
CDR3: CASSHGLAGEQYF; DNA: TGTGCCAGCAGTCATGGACTAGCGGGCGAGCAGTACTTC; length: 13; J: TRBJ2-7; V: TRBV28; size: NA; D: TRBD2
CDR3: CASSLVGPIPNEQYF; DNA: TGTGCCAGCAGCTTAGTAGGGCCTATACCCAACGAGCAGTACTTC; length: 15; J: TRBJ2-7; V: TRBV7-9; size: NA; D: NA
CDR3: CATSAGATNEKLFF; DNA: TGTGCCACCAGTGCGGGAGCAACTAATGAAAAACTGTTTTTT; length: 14; J: TRBJ1-4; V: TRBV7-9; size: NA; D: NA
CDR3: CASSYSKWIDTQYF; DNA: TGTGCCAGCAGTTACTCGAAGTGGATAGATACGCAGTATTTT; length: 14; J: TRBJ2-3; V: TRBV6-6; size: NA; D: NA
CDR3: CASSLAAGGQPQHF; DNA: TGTGCCAGCAGCTTGGCCGCGGGCGGTCAGCCCCAGCATTTT; length: 14; J: TRBJ1-5; V: TRBV5-6; size: NA; D: NA
CDR3: CASSPGQVNEKLFF; DNA: TGTGCCAGCAGCCCCGGGCAGGTTAATGAAAAACTGTTTTTT; length: 14; J: TRBJ1-4; V: TRBV7-9; size: NA; D: NA
CDR3: CASIADRAIGTGELFF; DNA: TGTGCCAGCATAGCCGACAGGGCAATCGGCACCGGGGAGCTGTTTTTT; length: 16; J: TRBJ2-2; V: TRBV6-1; size: many; D: TRBD1
CDR3: CSPQTGQAGTEAFF; DNA: TGCAGTCCTCAGACGGGGCAGGCGGGCACTGAAGCTTTCTTT; length: 14; J: TRBJ1-1; V: TRBV20-1; size: many; D: NA
CDR3: CSARPPWGSGEQFF; DNA: TGCAGTGCACGGCCTCCGTGGGGATCGGGTGAGCAGTTCTTC; length: 14; J: TRBJ2-1; V: TRBV20-1; size: NA; D: NA
CDR3: CASSRGREGLDEQFF; DNA: TGTGCCAGCAGTCGGGGGCGGGAGGGTTTGGATGAGCAGTTCTTC; length: 15; J: TRBJ2-1; V: TRBV12-3/TRBV12-4; size: many; D: TRBD2
CDR3: CASSQVEGATDTQYF; DNA: TGCGCCAGCAGCCAAGTTGAAGGAGCGACAGATACGCAGTATTTT; length: 15; J: TRBJ2-3; V: TRBV4-1; size: NA; D: NA
CDR3: CASSLSVGGGEYF; DNA: TGTGCCAGCAGTTTATCGGTTGGGGGGGGTGAGTACTTC; length: 13; J: TRBJ2-5; V: TRBV27; size: many; D: TRBD2
CDR3: CASSSRRRANYGYTF; DNA: TGTGCCAGCAGCTCGCGTCGTAGGGCGAACTATGGCTACACCTTC; length: 15; J: TRBJ1-2; V: TRBV7-8; size: few; D: NA
CDR3: CASSPRTGNDNEQFF; DNA: TGTGCCAGCAGCCCCCGGACAGGGAACGACAATGAGCAGTTCTTC; length: 15; J: TRBJ2-1; V: TRBV3-1; size: few; D: TRBD1
CDR3: CASSQRQGYKQYF; DNA: TGTGCCAGCAGCCAGAGACAGGGGTACAAGCAGTACTTC; length: 13; J: TRBJ2-7; V: TRBV3-1; size: NA; D: TRBD1
CDR3: CASSFDPSGNTIYF; DNA: TGTGCCAGCAGTTTTGACCCCTCTGGAAACACCATATATTTT; length: 14; J: TRBJ1-3; V: TRBV2; size: many; D: NA
CDR3: CASSPGLAGGVIEQFF; DNA: TGCGCCAGCAGCCCTGGACTAGCGGGAGGGGTCATTGAGCAGTTCTTC; length: 16; J: TRBJ2-1; V: TRBV5-1; size: many; D: TRBD2
CDR3: CSARARLPGTDQPQHF; DNA: TGCAGTGCTAGAGCACGACTTCCAGGGACGGATCAGCCCCAGCATTTT; length: 16; J: TRBJ1-5; V: TRBV20-1; size: many; D: NA
CDR3: CASSSVRVATDTQYF; DNA: TGTGCCAGCAGTTCTGTCAGGGTGGCCACAGATACGCAGTATTTT; length: 15; J: TRBJ2-3; V: TRBV6-1; size: NA; D: NA
CDR3: CSVQGLAGGQVETQYF; DNA: TGCAGCGTTCAGGGACTAGCGGGAGGGCAGGTAGAGACCCAGTACTTC; length: 16; J: TRBJ2-5; V: TRBV29-1; size: many; D: TRBD2
CDR3: CASSPSSQASNQPQHF; DNA: TGTGCCAGCAGCCCAAGTAGCCAGGCTAGCAATCAGCCCCAGCATTTT; length: 16; J: TRBJ1-5; V: TRBV28; size: few; D: NA
CDR3: CASREGRSNQPQHF; DNA: TGTGCCAGCAGGGAAGGACGGAGCAATCAGCCCCAGCATTTT; length: 14; J: TRBJ1-5; V: TRBV28; size: NA; D: NA
CDR3: CASTNHGTNGVKLFF; DNA: TGTGCCAGCACGAATCACGGGACCAACGGAGTAAAACTGTTTTTT; length: 15; J: TRBJ1-4; V: TRBV19; size: once; D: NA
CDR3: CASSSYQAGAANYGYTF; DNA: TGTGCCAGCAGTTCCTATCAGGCAGGGGCAGCTAACTATGGCTACACCTTC; length: 17; J: TRBJ1-2; V: TRBV6-1; size: NA; D: NA
CDR3: CSAEGGKPYGYTF; DNA: TGCAGTGCTGAGGGGGGTAAACCCTATGGCTACACCTTC; length: 13; J: TRBJ1-2; V: TRBV20-1; size: few; D: NA
CDR3: CSASANSRTLLTEAFF; DNA: TGCAGTGCTAGCGCAAATTCGCGGACACTCCTTACTGAAGCTTTCTTT; length: 16; J: TRBJ1-1; V: TRBV20-1; size: few; D: NA
CDR3: CASSWSSQSSYEQYF; DNA: TGTGCCAGCAGTTGGAGCAGTCAAAGCTCCTACGAGCAGTACTTC; length: 15; J: TRBJ2-7; V: TRBV6-2/TRBV6-3; size: many; D: NA
CDR3: CASSHPIRNTEAFF; DNA: TGCGCCAGCAGCCACCCGATCCGGAACACTGAAGCTTTCTTT; length: 14; J: TRBJ1-1; V: TRBV4-1; size: few; D: NA
CDR3: CASSPQGDTGELFF; DNA: TGTGCCAGCAGCCCTCAAGGGGACACCGGGGAGCTGTTTTTT; length: 14; J: TRBJ2-2; V: TRBV6-2/TRBV6-3; size: NA; D: NA
CDR3: CASSLGGSAGGPPYNEQFF; DNA: TGTGCCAGCAGCTTAGGGGGATCAGCGGGAGGCCCTCCGTACAATGAGCAGTTCTTC; length: 19; J: TRBJ2-1; V: TRBV11-3; size: many; D: TRBD2
CDR3: CASSEGRQETQYF; DNA: TGTGCCAGCAGTGAGGGCAGACAAGAGACCCAGTACTTC; length: 13; J: TRBJ2-5; V: TRBV2; size: many; D: NA
CDR3: CASSVGGFTDTQYF; DNA: TGTGCCAGCAGCGTGGGAGGATTCACAGATACGCAGTATTTT; length: 14; J: TRBJ2-3; V: TRBV9; size: NA; D: NA
CDR3: CASRSWGGLDEQYF; DNA: TGTGCCAGCAGGTCGTGGGGCGGTCTGGACGAGCAGTACTTC; length: 14; J: TRBJ2-7; V: TRBV7-2; size: many; D: NA
CDR3: CASSSPQGRTYNEQFF; DNA: TGTGCCAGCAGTTCTCCACAGGGCCGCACCTACAATGAGCAGTTCTTC; length: 16; J: TRBJ2-1; V: TRBV12-3/TRBV12-4; size: many; D: NA
CDR3: CASSLRAFDTEAFF; DNA: TGTGCCAGCAGTTTAAGGGCGTTCGACACTGAAGCTTTCTTT; length: 14; J: TRBJ1-1; V: TRBV12-3/TRBV12-4; size: many; D: NA
CDR3: CATTDRGRTGELFF; DNA: TGTGCCACCACAGACAGGGGTAGGACCGGGGAGCTGTTTTTT; length: 14; J: TRBJ2-2; V: TRBV19; size: few; D: TRBD1